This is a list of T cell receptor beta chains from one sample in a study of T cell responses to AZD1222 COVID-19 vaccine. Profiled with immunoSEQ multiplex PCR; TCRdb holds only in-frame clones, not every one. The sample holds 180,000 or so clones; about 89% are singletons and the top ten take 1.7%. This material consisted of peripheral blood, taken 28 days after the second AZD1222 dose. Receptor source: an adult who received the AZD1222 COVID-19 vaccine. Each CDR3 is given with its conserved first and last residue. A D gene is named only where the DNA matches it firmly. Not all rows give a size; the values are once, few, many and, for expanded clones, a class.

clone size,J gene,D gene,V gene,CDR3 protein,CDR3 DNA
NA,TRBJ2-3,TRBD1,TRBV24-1,CATSDPGQGGDTQYF,TGTGCCACCAGTGATCCGGGACAGGGAGGAGATACGCAGTATTTT
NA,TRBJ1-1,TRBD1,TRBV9,CASSSQPTGGITEAFF,TGTGCCAGCAGCTCTCAGCCGACAGGGGGGATCACTGAAGCTTTCTTT
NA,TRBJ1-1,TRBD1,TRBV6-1,CASRDRAGNTEAFF,TGTGCCAGCAGGGACAGGGCCGGGAACACTGAAGCTTTCTTT
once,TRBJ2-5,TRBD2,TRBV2,CASNGLARTGTQYF,TGTGCCAGCAATGGACTAGCGCGGACGGGGACCCAGTACTTC
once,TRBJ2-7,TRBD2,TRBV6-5,CASKGGLAGTYEQYF,TGTGCCAGCAAGGGGGGGCTAGCGGGGACCTACGAGCAGTACTTC
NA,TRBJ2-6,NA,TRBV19,CASSILLGANVLTF,TGTGCCAGTAGTATTCTGTTGGGGGCCAACGTCCTGACTTTC
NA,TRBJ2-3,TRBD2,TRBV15,CATSTLPGLASGDTQYF,TGTGCCACCAGCACCCTACCGGGACTAGCTTCTGGGGATACGCAGTATTTT
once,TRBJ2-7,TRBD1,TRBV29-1,CSAAKQGAGEQYF,TGCAGCGCAGCTAAACAGGGGGCTGGCGAGCAGTACTTC
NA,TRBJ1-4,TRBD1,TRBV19,CASKQGARYEKLFF,TGTGCCAGTAAACAGGGGGCGAGATATGAAAAACTGTTTTTT
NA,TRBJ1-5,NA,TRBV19,CATATMGTTGTPAIPNQPQHF,TGTGCCACCGCAACGATGGGCACGACTGGTACGCCGGCCATACCTAATCAGCCCCAGCATTTT
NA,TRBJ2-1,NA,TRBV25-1,CASSPPGSKENEQFF,TGTGCCAGCAGTCCTCCAGGGAGTAAAGAAAATGAGCAGTTCTTC
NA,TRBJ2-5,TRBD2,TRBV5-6,CASSSPGGSGKTQYF,TGTGCCAGCAGCTCACCGGGGGGTAGCGGGAAGACCCAGTACTTC
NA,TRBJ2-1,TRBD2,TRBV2,CASPRAGGRNEQFF,TGTGCCAGCCCAAGGGCGGGAGGGAGGAATGAGCAGTTCTTC
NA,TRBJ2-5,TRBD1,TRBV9,CASSATWTGQETQYF,TGTGCCAGCAGCGCCACCTGGACAGGCCAAGAGACCCAGTACTTC
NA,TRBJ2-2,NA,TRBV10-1,CASSVGGIGELFF,TGCGCCAGCAGTGTAGGGGGGATCGGGGAGCTGTTTTTT
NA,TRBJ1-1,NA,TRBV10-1,CASSDSRLGGRGTEAFF,TGCGCCAGCAGTGACTCCCGTTTGGGGGGGCGGGGGACTGAAGCTTTCTTT
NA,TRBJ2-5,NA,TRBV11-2,CASSSVGSGETQYF,TGTGCCAGCAGCTCGGTAGGGTCAGGGGAGACCCAGTACTTC
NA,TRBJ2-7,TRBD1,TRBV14,CASSQWTGAYEQYF,TGTGCCAGCAGCCAATGGACAGGGGCCTACGAGCAGTACTTC
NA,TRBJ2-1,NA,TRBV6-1,CASSVQTSFWAEEQFF,TGTGCCAGCAGTGTGCAAACTAGTTTTTGGGCTGAGGAGCAGTTCTTC
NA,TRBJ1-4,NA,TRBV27,CASSPRTHGADEAEKLFF,TGTGCCAGCAGTCCGCGTACACACGGGGCGGACGAGGCTGAAAAACTGTTTTTT
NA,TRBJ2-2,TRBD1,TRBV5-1,CASSWGQGTGELFF,TGCGCCAGCAGCTGGGGACAGGGAACCGGGGAGCTGTTTTTT
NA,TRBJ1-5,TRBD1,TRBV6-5,CATNDRGKSNQPQHF,TGTGCCACCAACGACAGGGGGAAAAGCAATCAGCCCCAGCATTTT
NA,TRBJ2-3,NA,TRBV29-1,CSVAGGLGTDTQYF,TGCAGCGTTGCTGGGGGGTTAGGAACAGATACGCAGTATTTT
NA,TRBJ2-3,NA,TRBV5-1,CASSLAEGFDTQYF,TGCGCCAGCAGCTTGGCCGAGGGGTTCGATACGCAGTATTTT
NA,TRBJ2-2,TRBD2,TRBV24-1,CATSDQTSVTGELFF,TGTGCCACCAGTGATCAGACTAGCGTAACGGGGGAGCTGTTTTTT